The 13 T cell receptor beta chains presented below share a single source sample, sequenced in a study of T cells in localized non-small cell lung cancer. Assay: immunoSEQ multiplex PCR; the TCRdb copy retains only in-frame clones and omits some. The sample lists 100,000 to 150,000 clones, around 90% seen once, with roughly 1.8% in the top ten. The sample was peripheral blood, taken before any cancer treatment. Receptors originate from a female donor of 60 years or more with stage I lung adenocarcinoma.

The rearrangement joins TRBV20-1 to TRBJ2-1, with D hard to call. V lost 6 bases and J lost 8, with 11 bases in between. In germline, CDR1 is DFQATT, CDR2 SNEGSKA (reference sequence). The CDR3 covers 11 residues. CDR3 coding DNA: TGCAGTGCCCCTAGTATAGATGAGCAGTTCTTC. Translation gives CSAPSIDEQFF.

This rearrangement joins TRBV9 to TRBJ2-1; possibly TRBD2 for D (5 bases). Germline V gives CDR1 SGDLS, CDR2 YYNGEE. V was clipped by 3 bases and J by 8 bases, with 18 bases between them. This CDR3 comprises 15 residues. CDR3 nucleotide sequence: TGTGCCAGCAGCGGAAAGCGGAGGATTACGGATGAGCAGTTCTTC. This sequence encodes CASSGKRRITDEQFF. Combining the CDR3 with reference TRBV9 and TRBJ2-1 gives the whole variable domain DSGVTQTPKHLITATGQRVTLRCSPRSGDLSVYWYQQSLDQGLQFLIQYYNGEERAKGNILERFSAQQFPDLHSELNLSSLELGDSALYFCASSGKRRITDEQFFGPGTRLTVL.

J is TRBJ2-5 and V is TRBV7-9; D might be TRBD2 (5 bases). The CDR3 runs 14 residues. Germline V gene data show CDR1 as SEHNR and CDR2 as FQNEAQ (reference sequence). Trimming cost V 1 base and J 4 bases, with 10 bases left between them. CDR3 loop: CASSLGERIETQYF. CDR3 in DNA: TGTGCCAGCAGCTTAGGGGAGAGGATAGAGACCCAGTACTTC.

The gene calls are TRBV5-4 and TRBJ1-1, with D unresolved. The CDR3 spans 15 residues. CDR1 is SGHNT, CDR2 YYREEE, per germline (reference sequence). With 2 bases removed from V and 1 base from J, the gap between germline ends came to 12 bases. The CDR3 DNA sequence: TGTGCCAGCAGCTTCCAGGCTGGGGAGAACACTGAAGCTTTCTTT. It is translated as CASSFQAGENTEAFF.

This clone was counted only a few times. The gene calls are TRBV5-1 and TRBJ2-7; 9 bases fit TRBD2. This CDR3 region has 14 residues. Trimming took 2 bases from V and 6 from J; bases not matched to a gene: 6. Germline CDR1 is SGHRS and CDR2 is YFSETQ. CDR3 loop: CASSLGSGSGEQYF. In DNA, the CDR3 is TGCGCCAGCAGCTTAGGTAGCGGGAGCGGCGAGCAGTACTTC.

V is TRBV5-5 and J is TRBJ2-7; D not certain. V was pared by 2 bases and J by 3 bases, with 12 bases between. CDR1 is SGHKS, CDR2 YYEKEE, per germline (reference sequence). The CDR3 runs 14 residues. The CDR3 sequence: CASSLSVTIYEQYF. In nucleotides, the CDR3 is TGTGCCAGCAGCTTATCCGTAACTATCTACGAGCAGTACTTC.

The rearrangement uses TRBV5-1 and TRBJ2-2, with 7 bases matching TRBD2. CDR3 size: 16 residues. CDR1 and CDR2 from the germline V gene are SGHRS and YFSETQ. The ends lost 0 bases at V and 5 bases at J; junction bases unmatched: 7. CDR3 DNA sequence: TGCGCCAGCAGCTTGGCCGTAGGACTAGGAACCGGGGAGCTGTTTTTT. As protein: CASSLAVGLGTGELFF.

This clone came up once. The chain is built from TRBV5-1 and TRBJ2-1; a possible D gene is TRBD2 (5 bases). The CDR3 has 16 residues. Trimming removed 0 bases from V and 5 bases from J, with 15 bases in between. Germline V gives CDR1 SGHRS, CDR2 YFSETQ. This chain's CDR3 is CASSLAPQPGNNEQFF. CDR3 bases: TGCGCCAGCAGCTTGGCCCCCCAGCCGGGGAACAATGAGCAGTTCTTC.

The gene calls are TRBV2 and TRBJ2-3; possible D gene TRBD1, 6 bases. CDR3 length: 12 residues. In germline, CDR1 is SNHLY, CDR2 FYNNEI. V was clipped by 6 bases and J by 6 bases, with 10 bases between them. The CDR3 is CASRRQGDTQYF. The CDR3 DNA reads as TGTGCCAGCAGACGCCAGGGGGATACGCAGTATTTT.

The gene calls are TRBV19 and TRBJ1-1; 7 nucleotides align to TRBD1. After removal of 6 bases from V and 6 bases from J, the junction contained 7 bases not matched to a gene. This CDR3 region has 13 residues. Germline V gene lookup returns CDR1 LNHDA and CDR2 SQIVND (reference sequence). The CDR3, as DNA: TGTGCCAGTAGCAGAGGACAGGTATCTGAAGCTTTCTTT. It encodes CASSRGQVSEAFF. Variable domain in full (rest from reference TRBV19 and TRBJ1-1): DGGITQSPKYLFRKEGQNVTLSCEQNLNHDAMYWYRQDPGQGLRLIYYSQIVNDFQKGDIAEGYSVSREKKESFPLTVTSAQKNPTAFYLCASSRGQVSEAFFGQGTRLTVV.

This chain uses TRBV6-5 with TRBJ2-1; D ambiguous. Trimming pared 2 bases from V and 0 bases from J, leaving 8 bases between. This CDR3 region has 15 residues. Germline lookup yields CDR1 MNHEY and CDR2 SVGAGI. The CDR3 bases are TGTGCCAGCAGTTACACGGAGAGCTCCTACAATGAGCAGTTCTTC. Encoded protein: CASSYTESSYNEQFF.

J is TRBJ2-7 and V is TRBV4-1; 13 bases are a match to TRBD2. The CDR3 has 15 amino acids. The V gene's germline CDR1 is MGHRA and CDR2 YSYEKL. V lost 4 bases to trimming and J lost 3 bases; unmatched junction nucleotides: 3. CDR3 residues: CASSPRTSGGYEQYF. The CDR3 DNA is TGCGCCAGCAGCCCACGGACTAGCGGGGGCTACGAGCAGTACTTC.

This rearrangement joins TRBV27 to TRBJ2-3; TRBD2 aligns across 8 bases. Germline trimming cut 5 bases from V and 6 bases from J; bases unmatched to any gene: 7. Per the germline V gene, CDR1 is MNHEY and CDR2 is SMNVEV (reference sequence). CDR3 length equals 14 residues. The CDR3 spells CASSQERLADTQYF. In nucleotides, the CDR3 is TGTGCCAGCAGTCAAGAAAGACTAGCGGATACGCAGTATTTT.